Presented here are 13 T cell receptor beta chains from one specimen sequenced in a study of OX40 agonist ivuxolimab in advanced cancers. Library preparation was by the immunoSEQ multiplex PCR assay. TCRdb holds this immuneACCESS table with in-frame rearrangements only. Some clones are missing; in checked studies, unresolved V genes explain under half, and the rest has no known cause. The sample table lists about 47,000 clones, approximately 86% of them with a count of one. Jointly, the top ten make up 11% to 15% of the sample. The sample here was CD4+ or CD8+ T cells sorted from blood, taken in a trial of the OX40 agonist ivuxolimab. Every receptor here comes from an adult with an advanced solid tumor such as melanoma, head and neck, liver or kidney cancer.

This clone came up once. This chain links TRBV6-5 with TRBJ2-5; D is possibly TRBD2 (6 bases). V was pared by 0 bases and J by 5 bases, with 10 bases between. The CDR3 sequence is 14 residues long. From germline, CDR1 is MNHEY and CDR2 SVGAGI. The CDR3 DNA follows: TGTGCCAGCAGTTACTCGGGGGGTCCGGAGACCCAGTACTTC. As protein: CASSYSGGPETQYF.

The genes are TRBV30 and TRBJ2-1, with D perhaps TRBD1 (6 bases). Looked up from germline, CDR1 is GTSNPN and CDR2 is SVGIG (reference sequence). CDR3 length equals 13 residues. V lost 2 bases and J lost 8, with 13 bases in between. CDR3 amino acids: CAWSSDSEYEQFF. CDR3 nucleotides: TGTGCCTGGAGTTCGGACAGTGAATATGAGCAGTTCTTC.

The V gene is TRBV7-9, the J gene TRBJ2-7; D is perhaps TRBD1 or TRBD2 (5 bases each). Germline values: CDR1 SEHNR, CDR2 FQNEAQ (reference sequence). Between the trimmed V and J ends, which lost 1 base and 0 bases, there was a span of 13 bases. The CDR3 runs to 16 residues. The CDR3 loop is CASSLDTGPSSYEQYF. The DNA for the CDR3 is TGTGCCAGCAGCTTAGACACGGGGCCGAGCTCCTACGAGCAGTACTTC.

V usage is TRBV4-1 and J usage is TRBJ1-4, with D maybe TRBD1 (6 bases). Deletions cut 1 base from V and 3 bases from J, with 18 bases between. The germline V gene has CDR1 MGHRA and CDR2 YSYEKL. The CDR3 spans 18 residues. The chain's CDR3 is CASSQVLTGPSPNEKLFF. The CDR3 DNA reads TGCGCCAGCAGCCAAGTCCTGACAGGACCGAGTCCTAATGAAAAACTGTTTTTT.

This sequence joins TRBV5-1 and TRBJ2-3; D assignment may be TRBD1 or TRBD2 (5 bases each). The germline V and J ends were trimmed by 3 bases and 2 bases, with 13 bases remaining between them. This CDR3 region has 15 residues. Germline CDR1 and CDR2: SGHRS and YFSETQ. The CDR3, as DNA: TGCGCCAGCAGCTGGGGTGACGGGGCCACAGATACGCAGTATTTT. This sequence encodes CASSWGDGATDTQYF.

CDR3 bases: TGTGCCTGGAGTACGGGGACCGGCGAGCAGTACTTC. Its protein is CAWSTGTGEQYF. The rearrangement links TRBV30 to TRBJ2-5; D tentatively fits TRBD1 or TRBD2 (5 bases each). The J call is uncertain, as TRBJ2-7 better fits the DNA end. CDR1 GTSNPN and CDR2 SVGIG come from the germline V gene (reference sequence). CDR3 length equals 12 residues.

The V and J genes are TRBV7-9 and TRBJ2-7; TRBD2 aligns across 14 bases. The CDR3 consists of 15 residues. The V gene's germline CDR1 is SEHNR and CDR2 FQNEAQ (reference sequence). V lost 5 bases and J lost 4; bases outside the gene matches: 4. CDR3 protein: CASSQGTSGGYEQYF. The CDR3, as DNA: TGTGCCAGCAGCCAGGGGACTAGCGGGGGATACGAGCAGTACTTC. Together with reference TRBV7-9 and TRBJ2-7, the CDR3 gives the full variable domain: DTGVSQNPRHKITKRGQNVTFRCDPISEHNRLYWYRQTLGQGPEFLTYFQNEAQLEKSRLLSDRFSAERPKGSFSTLEIQRTEQGDSAMYLCASSQGTSGGYEQYFGPGTRLTVT.

The CDR3 nucleotides read TGCGCCAGCAGCCAAGGTGCCTTGTCAAATGAGCAGTTCTTC. It codes for CASSQGALSNEQFF. This chain links TRBV4-3 with TRBJ2-1; unclear D gene. Germline lookup yields CDR1 LGHNA and CDR2 YSLEER. Trimming stripped 1 base from V and 7 bases from J, with 11 bases between. The CDR3 has 14 amino acids.

CDR3 in DNA: TGTGCCAGCAGCGTGGGTTCCAGTTACAATGAGCAGTTCTTC. This sequence encodes CASSVGSSYNEQFF. The chain carries TRBV9 and TRBJ2-1; D uncertain. The V and J ends lost 2 bases and 4 bases respectively, with 10 bases between them. Germline-derived CDR1 and CDR2 are SGDLS and YYNGEE. CDR3 length: 14 residues. Full variable domain (missing parts from reference TRBV9 and TRBJ2-1): DSGVTQTPKHLITATGQRVTLRCSPRSGDLSVYWYQQSLDQGLQFLIQYYNGEERAKGNILERFSAQQFPDLHSELNLSSLELGDSALYFCASSVGSSYNEQFFGPGTRLTVL.

V is TRBV4-1 and J is TRBJ2-2; perhaps TRBD2 as D (6 bases). The CDR3 runs 16 residues. Germline CDR1 reads MGHRA; CDR2 reads YSYEKL. Trimming pared 2 bases from V and 7 bases from J, leaving 17 bases between. This CDR3 is CASSQQVAEGLGELFF. CDR3 DNA: TGCGCCAGCAGCCAACAGGTAGCGGAAGGGCTCGGGGAGCTGTTTTTT.

This clone showed up just once. The rearrangement links TRBV9 to TRBJ2-1, with TRBD2 matching 10 bases. Looked up from germline, CDR1 is SGDLS and CDR2 is YYNGEE. V gave up 0 bases and J gave up 8 bases; unmatched junction bases: 5. The CDR3 covers 15 residues. This chain's CDR3 is CASSVVLAGDHEQFF. In nucleotides, the CDR3 is TGTGCCAGCAGCGTAGTCCTAGCGGGGGACCATGAGCAGTTCTTC. Variable domain in full (rest from reference TRBV9 and TRBJ2-1): DSGVTQTPKHLITATGQRVTLRCSPRSGDLSVYWYQQSLDQGLQFLIQYYNGEERAKGNILERFSAQQFPDLHSELNLSSLELGDSALYFCASSVVLAGDHEQFFGPGTRLTVL.

The V gene is TRBV5-4, the J gene TRBJ1-1, with D maybe TRBD1 (6 bases). Germline assignment: CDR1 SGHNT and CDR2 YYREEE (reference sequence). This CDR3 is 12 amino acids long. V was clipped by 3 bases and J by 7 bases, with 10 bases between them. The DNA of the CDR3 is TGTGCCAGCAGCTCGGACAGCAATGAAGCTTTCTTT. Translation: CASSSDSNEAFF.

V usage is TRBV12-5 and J usage is TRBJ2-1; TRBD2 matches 8 bases. Germline V gene data show CDR1 as LGHNT and CDR2 as FRNRAP. The CDR3 spans 19 residues. V shed 2 bases and J 0 bases; nucleotides not matched to a gene: 12. CDR3 residues: CASGLPSTGLGSSYNEQFF. CDR3 bases: TGTGCTAGTGGTTTGCCTTCGACGGGACTAGGGAGCTCCTACAATGAGCAGTTCTTC.